The 32 T cell receptor beta chains below come from one sample, sequenced in a study of graft-versus-host responses after intestinal transplantation. The table came from immunoSEQ multiplex PCR; TCRdb's copy has only in-frame clones and leaves some out. The table lists 43,000 or so clones, approximately 94% of them singletons. The sequences come from PBMCs, collected about 320 days after intestinal transplant. The source of these receptors is a human patient who received an intestinal transplant, so some T cells may come from the graft donor.

The chain joins TRBV10-3 to TRBJ1-1; 7 bases are a match to TRBD1. The CDR3 has 12 amino acids. Germline CDR1 and CDR2: ENHRY and SYGVKD. Germline trimming cut 6 bases from V and 14 bases from J; bases unmatched to any gene: 12. CDR3 region: CAISGLTGSFFF. CDR3 in DNA: TGTGCCATCAGCGGATTGACAGGGTCCTTCTTCTTT.

The J gene is TRBJ2-5, the V gene TRBV6-5, with no clear D. The J call may be in error: the DNA end matches TRBJ2-7 better. Germline V CDR1 and CDR2: MNHEY, SVGAGI. The CDR3 is 14 amino acids. The CDR3 region has the DNA TGTGCCAGCAGTTACGGTCGCGTGTCCTACGAGCAGTACTTC. Protein: CASSYGRVSYEQYF.

A single count supports this clone. J is TRBJ2-2 and V is TRBV18; the D is unclear. V was clipped by 3 bases and J by 1 base, with 6 bases between them. The CDR3 runs 14 residues. Germline values: CDR1 KGHSH, CDR2 LQKENI. In DNA, the CDR3 is TGTGCCAGCTCACCTCGACAGAACACCGGGGAGCTGTTTTTT. As protein: CASSPRQNTGELFF.

The genes are TRBV29-1 and TRBJ1-2; no clear D. Trimming left V 2 bases short and J 6 bases short, with 7 bases between. This CDR3 is built from 11 residues. Germline V gene data show CDR1 as SQVTM and CDR2 as ANQGSEA. This CDR3 is CSVEKRNGYTF. The CDR3 coding sequence is TGCAGCGTTGAAAAGAGAAATGGCTACACCTTC. Full variable domain (outside the CDR3, taken from reference TRBV29-1 and TRBJ1-2): SAVISQKPSRDICQRGTSLTIQCQVDSQVTMMFWYRQQPGQSLTLIATANQGSEATYESGFVIDKFPISRPNLTFSTLTVSNMSPEDSSIYLCSVEKRNGYTFGSGTRLTVV.

The chain employs TRBV19 and TRBJ1-5; no firm D call. V dropped 3 bases and J dropped 3 bases, with 15 bases sitting between them. CDR1 and CDR2 (germline): LNHDA, SQIVND (reference sequence). The CDR3 runs to 16 residues. Written as DNA, the CDR3 is TGTGCCAGTAGTATCTCGTCCCCGAGTTCCAATCAGCCCCAGCATTTT. It is translated as CASSISSPSSNQPQHF. Full variable domain (remainder filled in from reference TRBV19 and TRBJ1-5): DGGITQSPKYLFRKEGQNVTLSCEQNLNHDAMYWYRQDPGQGLRLIYYSQIVNDFQKGDIAEGYSVSREKKESFPLTVTSAQKNPTAFYLCASSISSPSSNQPQHFGDGTRLSIL.

V gene TRBV18 combines with J gene TRBJ2-1, with 10 bases aligning to TRBD1. Trimming at V came to 4 bases and at J to 5 bases, leaving 8 bases not matched to a gene. Germline assignment: CDR1 KGHSH and CDR2 LQKENI. This CDR3 has 16 residues. CDR3 sequence (DNA): TGTGCCAGCTCACTATTTCCCGGGACAGGGGACAATGAGCAGTTCTTC. Protein: CASSLFPGTGDNEQFF.

The chain carries TRBV28 and TRBJ2-1, with 12 bases matching TRBD2. Looked up from germline, CDR1 is MDHEN and CDR2 is SYDVKM. This CDR3 is 16 amino acids long. V dropped 7 bases and J dropped 9; count of bases not matched to a gene: 13. CDR3 amino acids: CASTLGASGRAGEQFF. The CDR3 DNA reads as TGTGCCAGCACTCTGGGGGCTAGCGGGAGGGCCGGTGAGCAGTTCTTC.

This chain connects TRBV6-9 to TRBJ1-1; D is unclear. Trimming left V 3 bases short and J 1 base short, with 6 bases between. Per the germline V gene, CDR1 is MNHGY and CDR2 is SVAAGI. The CDR3 is made up of 13 amino acids. The CDR3 DNA is TGTGCCAGCAGTTACCCAGGGAACACTGAAGCTTTCTTT. It translates to CASSYPGNTEAFF.

This clone was counted a single time. The CDR3 protein is CASSLPRGHGNTIYF. CDR3 nucleotide sequence: TGTGCCAGCAGCTTACCCAGGGGGCATGGAAACACCATATATTTT. The J gene is TRBJ1-3, the V gene TRBV7-9, with 8 bases matching TRBD1. Germline CDR1 and CDR2: SEHNR and FQNEAQ (reference sequence). The CDR3 loop spans 15 amino acids. With V trimmed by 2 bases and J by 3 bases, 3 bases remained unmatched.

The chain employs TRBV4-1 and TRBJ1-4, with a possible D match to TRBD1 (5 bases). This CDR3 comprises 18 residues. V dropped 0 bases and J dropped 0 bases, with 14 bases sitting between them. Germline CDR1 is MGHRA and CDR2 is YSYEKL. This CDR3 is CASSQDGGRGATNEKLFF. As DNA, the CDR3 is TGCGCCAGCAGCCAAGATGGAGGGAGGGGCGCAACTAATGAAAAACTGTTTTTT.

Comments on this clone: The junction does not match germline at one end; this may be a read error. This chain connects TRBV6-5 to TRBJ2-7; D assignment may be TRBD1 or TRBD2 (5 bases each). The germline CDR1 and CDR2 sequences are MNHEY and SVGAGI. The CDR3 sequence is 13 residues long. Here the CDR3 DNA reads TGTGCCAGCAGTTCCGGGGCAGGCCCCGTCGGAGTCTTC. Its protein product is CASSSGAGPVGVF.

V is TRBV18 and J is TRBJ1-3; a weak D match, TRBD1 (6 bases). Trimming pared 0 bases from V and 3 bases from J, leaving 15 bases between. Germline V gene sequence: CDR1 KGHSH, CDR2 LQKENI. This CDR3 is 17 amino acids long. The CDR3 here is CASSPPRGPSFGNTIYF. For the CDR3, the DNA is TGTGCCAGCTCACCACCCCGGGGGCCGAGTTTTGGAAACACCATATATTTT.

This chain joins TRBV25-1 and TRBJ1-3; D perhaps matches TRBD1 (5 bases). Per the germline V gene, CDR1 is MGHDK and CDR2 is SYGVNS. The CDR3 is 18 amino acids. Trimming took off 0 bases at V and 0 bases at J, with 15 bases between the two ends. The CDR3 loop reads CASSEYGGRTGSGNTIYF. The CDR3 nucleotides read TGTGCCAGCAGTGAATACGGGGGACGGACTGGCTCTGGAAACACCATATATTTT.

The J gene is TRBJ2-4, the V gene TRBV27; D may be TRBD1 or TRBD2 (5 bases each). Germline V gene sequence: CDR1 MNHEY, CDR2 SMNVEV (reference sequence). The CDR3 is 13 residues long. The V gene lost 8 bases and the J gene lost 5 bases, with 13 bases spanning the gap. The CDR3, as DNA: TGTGCCAGCGGATTCGGGGCAGAAAACATTCAGTACTTC. Translation: CASGFGAENIQYF.

The chain recombines TRBV25-1 with TRBJ1-1; D uncertain. CDR3 length: 14 amino acids. Deletions cut 2 bases from V and 4 bases from J, with 11 bases between. Germline CDR1 is MGHDK and CDR2 is SYGVNS. CDR3 DNA sequence: TGTGCCAGCAGTGAAGAATGGGAAGGCACTGAAGCTTTCTTT. Amino acid sequence: CASSEEWEGTEAFF.

V gene TRBV7-9 combines with J gene TRBJ2-5; TRBD1 aligns across 7 bases. The J call is doubtful: the DNA matches TRBJ2-7 better. CDR3 length: 15 residues. Germline V gene lookup returns CDR1 SEHNR and CDR2 FQNEAQ (reference sequence). The CDR3 DNA follows: TGTGCCAGCAATAAGGGGGCGTCAAGCTCCTACGAGCAGTACTTC. Translating it yields CASNKGASSSYEQYF.

This chain connects TRBV19 to TRBJ1-1, with D tentatively TRBD1 (5 bases). CDR3 length equals 15 residues. Per germline, CDR1 LNHDA and CDR2 SQIVND (reference sequence). The V gene lost 7 bases and the J gene lost 2 bases, with 17 bases spanning the gap. The CDR3 DNA follows: TGTGCCAGTAAACGGGACGGATTTCCCAACACTGAAGCTTTCTTT. Protein: CASKRDGFPNTEAFF. The full variable domain, rest sourced from reference TRBV19 and TRBJ1-1, is DGGITQSPKYLFRKEGQNVTLSCEQNLNHDAMYWYRQDPGQGLRLIYYSQIVNDFQKGDIAEGYSVSREKKESFPLTVTSAQKNPTAFYLCASKRDGFPNTEAFFGQGTRLTVV.

The V and J genes are TRBV20-1 and TRBJ2-1; D not certain. Germline CDR1 and CDR2: DFQATT and SNEGSKA (reference sequence). This CDR3 region has 11 residues. With 4 bases removed from V and 4 bases from J, the gap between germline ends came to 5 bases. As DNA, the CDR3 is TGCAGTGCTACTAAATACAATGAGCAGTTCTTC. Amino acids: CSATKYNEQFF.

The chain combines TRBV27 with TRBJ2-5, with TRBD2 identical over 13 bases. J gave up 4 bases and V 5 bases, and 4 bases lay outside the gene matches. The germline V gene has CDR1 MNHEY and CDR2 SMNVEV (reference sequence). CDR3 size: 15 residues. CDR3 in amino acids: CASSPLAGGAETQYF. DNA of the CDR3: TGTGCCAGCAGTCCACTAGCGGGAGGGGCAGAGACCCAGTACTTC.

This chain links TRBV5-1 with TRBJ2-7; 7 positions match TRBD2. CDR1 is SGHRS and CDR2 is YFSETQ in the germline V gene. This CDR3 comprises 14 residues. With 2 bases clipped from V and 2 bases from J, the junction kept 4 bases outside the gene matches. As DNA, the CDR3 is TGCGCCAGCAGCTTCGAGCGGGGTCCCTACGAGCAGTACTTC. This codes for CASSFERGPYEQYF.

The V call is TRBV19, the J call TRBJ2-5; a possible D gene is TRBD1 (5 bases). This CDR3 comprises 15 residues. V shed 3 bases and J shed 5 bases, with 16 bases lying between them. Per germline, CDR1 LNHDA and CDR2 SQIVND (reference sequence). DNA of the CDR3: TGTGCCAGTAGTATTTTGCAGGGAAGTCAGGAGACCCAGTACTTC. The encoded protein is CASSILQGSQETQYF.

As regards this clone: Mismatch with germline at one junction end may stem from a read error. The chain carries TRBV6-5 and TRBJ1-3; D ambiguous. Germline CDR1 is MNHEY and CDR2 is SVGAGI. The CDR3 is 14 amino acids. The CDR3 DNA reads TGTGCCAGCCATTATTCGACGAACGGAAACACCGTATATTTT. Protein sequence: CASHYSTNGNTVYF.

The rearrangement uses TRBV9 and TRBJ2-1; TRBD1 might be the D (6 bases). The CDR3 is 16 residues long. V gave up 0 bases and J gave up 5 bases, with 15 bases separating them. Per germline, CDR1 SGDLS and CDR2 YYNGEE. The CDR3 here is CASSVVGGVGDNEQFF. The CDR3 DNA sequence: TGTGCCAGCAGCGTAGTAGGGGGAGTAGGAGACAATGAGCAGTTCTTC.

The CDR3 nucleotides are TGTGCCAGCTCCCGAGGGCTACAATACAATGAGCAGTTCTTC. This sequence encodes CASSRGLQYNEQFF. The chain combines TRBV6-5 with TRBJ2-1; tentative D call: TRBD2 (5 bases). The CDR3 totals 14 residues. V shed 8 bases and J shed 4 bases, with 15 bases lying between them. Germline V gene data show CDR1 as MNHEY and CDR2 as SVGAGI.

The chain joins TRBV2 to TRBJ2-7, with 8 bases aligning to TRBD2. Germline trimming cut 2 bases from V and 3 bases from J; bases unmatched to any gene: 9. Germline loops: CDR1 SNHLY, CDR2 FYNNEI. CDR3 length: 16 residues. The CDR3 DNA reads as TGTGCCAGCAGTGAACAAGGTAGCGGGATACTCTACGAGCAGTACTTC. It specifies CASSEQGSGILYEQYF.

The rearrangement uses TRBV6-4 and TRBJ2-7; 13 bases align to TRBD2. Germline V gives CDR1 MRHNA, CDR2 SNTAGT. Trimming took 6 bases from V and 5 from J; bases not matched to a gene: 7. The CDR3 extends over 15 amino acids. CDR3 loop: CASSPGLAGVNEQYF. CDR3 in DNA: TGTGCCAGCAGCCCTGGACTAGCGGGAGTTAACGAGCAGTACTTC.

The chain couples TRBV6-6 to TRBJ1-1; D unresolved. The ends were cut back, 6 bases at V and 2 bases at J, with 4 bases in the middle. Germline V gene lookup returns CDR1 MNHNY and CDR2 SVGAGI (reference sequence). CDR3 length: 11 residues. This chain's CDR3 is CASRDNTEAFF. CDR3 nucleotide sequence: TGTGCCAGCAGAGATAACACTGAAGCTTTCTTT.

The J gene is TRBJ2-7, the V gene TRBV28; either TRBD1 or TRBD2 may fit D (5 bases each). Trimming stripped 8 bases from V and 3 bases from J, with 14 bases between. This CDR3 has 13 amino acids. CDR1 is MDHEN and CDR2 is SYDVKM in the germline V gene. The CDR3 bases are TGTGCCAGCGGACCCTGGGGGTTCTACGAGCAGTACTTC. Translation gives CASGPWGFYEQYF. The full variable domain, completed using reference TRBV28 and TRBJ2-7, is DVKVTQSSRYLVKRTGEKVFLECVQDMDHENMFWYRQDPGLGLRLIYFSYDVKMKEKGDIPEGYSVSREKKERFSLILESASTNQTSMYLCASGPWGFYEQYFGPGTRLTVT.

The rearrangement joins TRBV29-1 to TRBJ1-1; no firm D call. V lost 1 base and J lost 6, with 12 bases in between. Looked up from germline, CDR1 is SQVTM and CDR2 is ANQGSEA. The length of the CDR3 is 13 residues. The CDR3: CSVEGRREAEAFF. CDR3 nucleotide sequence: TGCAGCGTTGAAGGACGGAGAGAAGCTGAAGCTTTCTTT. The whole variable domain, remainder taken from reference TRBV29-1 and TRBJ1-1, is SAVISQKPSRDICQRGTSLTIQCQVDSQVTMMFWYRQQPGQSLTLIATANQGSEATYESGFVIDKFPISRPNLTFSTLTVSNMSPEDSSIYLCSVEGRREAEAFFGQGTRLTVV.

V gene TRBV18 combines with J gene TRBJ1-1; D possibly corresponds to TRBD1 (6 bases). Per the germline V gene, CDR1 is KGHSH and CDR2 is LQKENI. This CDR3 comprises 15 residues. Trimming removed 3 bases at V and 5 bases at J, with 16 bases between. In nucleotides, the CDR3 is TGTGCCAGCTCACCCGAGGACAGAAGAGGGACTGAAGCTTTCTTT. It codes for CASSPEDRRGTEAFF.

CDR3 amino acids: CASSFGVGGTEAFF. CDR3 sequence (DNA): TGCGCCAGCAGCTTTGGAGTTGGGGGAACTGAAGCTTTCTTT. This chain joins TRBV5-1 and TRBJ1-1, with D perhaps matching TRBD1 (5 bases). The V end lost 2 bases, the J end lost 5 bases, and 13 bases lay between the germline ends. Germline-derived CDR1 and CDR2 are SGHRS and YFSETQ. The CDR3 has 14 amino acids.

The V call is TRBV2, the J call TRBJ1-6; unclear D gene. Trimming removed 5 bases from V and 9 bases from J, with 17 bases in between. Germline lookup yields CDR1 SNHLY and CDR2 FYNNEI. The CDR3 totals 15 residues. CDR3 in amino acids: CASSKGSRAISPLHF. CDR3 in DNA: TGTGCCAGCAGTAAAGGTAGCCGCGCCATTTCACCCCTCCACTTT.